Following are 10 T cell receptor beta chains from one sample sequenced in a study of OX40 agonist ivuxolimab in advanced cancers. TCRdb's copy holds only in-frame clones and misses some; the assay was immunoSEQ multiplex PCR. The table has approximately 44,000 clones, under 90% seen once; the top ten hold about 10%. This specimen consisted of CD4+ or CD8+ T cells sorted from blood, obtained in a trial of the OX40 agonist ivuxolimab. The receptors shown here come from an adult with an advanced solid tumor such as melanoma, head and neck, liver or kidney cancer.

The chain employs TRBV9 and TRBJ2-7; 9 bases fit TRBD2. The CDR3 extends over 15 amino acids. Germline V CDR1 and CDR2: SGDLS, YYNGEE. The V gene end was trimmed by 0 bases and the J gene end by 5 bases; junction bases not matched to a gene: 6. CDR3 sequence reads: CASSVGGSGSHEQYF. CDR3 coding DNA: TGTGCCAGCAGCGTAGGGGGTAGCGGGAGCCACGAGCAGTACTTC.

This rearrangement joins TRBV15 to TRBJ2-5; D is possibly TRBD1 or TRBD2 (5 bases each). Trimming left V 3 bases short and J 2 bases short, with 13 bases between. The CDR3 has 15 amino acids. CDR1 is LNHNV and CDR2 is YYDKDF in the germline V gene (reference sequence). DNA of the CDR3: TGTGCCACCAGCAGGGCAGGGAGTGGGCAAGAGACCCAGTACTTC. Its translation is CATSRAGSGQETQYF.

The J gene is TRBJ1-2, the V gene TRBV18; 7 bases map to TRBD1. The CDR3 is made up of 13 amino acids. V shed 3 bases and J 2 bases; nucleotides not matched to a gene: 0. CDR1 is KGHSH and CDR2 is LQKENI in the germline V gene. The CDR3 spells CASSPGQNYGYTF. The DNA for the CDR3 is TGTGCCAGCTCACCGGGACAGAACTATGGCTACACCTTC.

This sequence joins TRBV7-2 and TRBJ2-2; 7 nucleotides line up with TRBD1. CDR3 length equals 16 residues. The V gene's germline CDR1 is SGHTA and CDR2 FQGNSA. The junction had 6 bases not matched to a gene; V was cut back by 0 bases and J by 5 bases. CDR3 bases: TGTGCCAGCAGCTTAGCCCGGGACAGACCTACCGGGGAGCTGTTTTTT. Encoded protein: CASSLARDRPTGELFF.

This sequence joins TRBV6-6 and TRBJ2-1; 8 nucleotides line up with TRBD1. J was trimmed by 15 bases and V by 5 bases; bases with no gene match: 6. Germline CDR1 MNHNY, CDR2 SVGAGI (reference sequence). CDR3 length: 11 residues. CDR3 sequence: CASSLDRGTFF. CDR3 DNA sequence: TGTGCCAGCAGTCTAGACAGGGGTACGTTCTTC.

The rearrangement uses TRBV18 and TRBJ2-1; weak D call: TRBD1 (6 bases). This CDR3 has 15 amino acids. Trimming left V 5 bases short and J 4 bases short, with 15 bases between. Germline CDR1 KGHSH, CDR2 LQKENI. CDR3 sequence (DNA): TGTGCCAGCTCAGCCTACAGGGACATATACAATGAGCAGTTCTTC. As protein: CASSAYRDIYNEQFF.

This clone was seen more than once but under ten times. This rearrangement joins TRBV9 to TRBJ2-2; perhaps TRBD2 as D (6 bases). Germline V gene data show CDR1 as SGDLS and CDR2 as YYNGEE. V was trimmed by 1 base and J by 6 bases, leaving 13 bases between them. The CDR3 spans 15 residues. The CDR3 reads CASSVNGRGSGELFF. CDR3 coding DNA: TGTGCCAGCAGCGTAAACGGGAGAGGATCCGGGGAGCTGTTTTTT.

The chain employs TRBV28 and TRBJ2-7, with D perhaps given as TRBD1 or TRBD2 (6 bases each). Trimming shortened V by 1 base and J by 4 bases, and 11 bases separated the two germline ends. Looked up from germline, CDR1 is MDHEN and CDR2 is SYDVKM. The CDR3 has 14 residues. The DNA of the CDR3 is TGTGCCAGCAGTTTATCAGGGGAGGTATACGAGCAGTACTTC. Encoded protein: CASSLSGEVYEQYF.

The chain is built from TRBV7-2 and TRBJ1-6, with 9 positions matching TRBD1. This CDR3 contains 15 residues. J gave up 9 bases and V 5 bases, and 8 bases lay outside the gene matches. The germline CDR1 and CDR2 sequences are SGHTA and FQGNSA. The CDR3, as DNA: TGTGCCAGCAGCGCCCGGACAGGGGACGGTTCACCCCTCCACTTT. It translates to CASSARTGDGSPLHF.

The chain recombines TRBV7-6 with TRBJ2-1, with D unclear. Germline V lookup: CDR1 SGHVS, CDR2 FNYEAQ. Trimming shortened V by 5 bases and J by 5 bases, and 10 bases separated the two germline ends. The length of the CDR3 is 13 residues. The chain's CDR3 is CASSLGDNNEQFF. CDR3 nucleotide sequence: TGTGCCAGCAGCCTCGGAGATAACAATGAGCAGTTCTTC.